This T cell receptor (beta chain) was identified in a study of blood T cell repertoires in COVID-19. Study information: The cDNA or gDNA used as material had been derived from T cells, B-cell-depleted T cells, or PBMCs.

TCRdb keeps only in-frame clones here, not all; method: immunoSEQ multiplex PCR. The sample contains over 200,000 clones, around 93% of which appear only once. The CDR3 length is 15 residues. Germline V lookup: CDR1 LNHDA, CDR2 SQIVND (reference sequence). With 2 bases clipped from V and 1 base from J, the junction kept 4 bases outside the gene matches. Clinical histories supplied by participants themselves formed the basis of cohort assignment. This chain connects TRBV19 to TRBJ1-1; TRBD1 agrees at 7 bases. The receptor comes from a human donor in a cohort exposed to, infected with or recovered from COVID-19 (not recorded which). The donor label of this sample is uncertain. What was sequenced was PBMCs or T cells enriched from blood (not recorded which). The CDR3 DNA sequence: TGTGCCAGTAGTATACTCGGACAGGCGAACACTGAAGCTTTCTTT. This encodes CASSILGQANTEAFF. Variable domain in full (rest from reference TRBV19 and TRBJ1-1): DGGITQSPKYLFRKEGQNVTLSCEQNLNHDAMYWYRQDPGQGLRLIYYSQIVNDFQKGDIAEGYSVSREKKESFPLTVTSAQKNPTAFYLCASSILGQANTEAFFGQGTRLTVV.